These 15 T cell receptor beta chains originate from one sample sequenced in a study of T-cell reconstitution after alpha-beta-depleted transplantation in children (dated by TCRdb to about 2016). Reading the label with the study, this specimen's treatment or condition is: allogeneic hematopoietic cell transplantation with graft depleted of TCRalphabeta T cells and CD19 B cells. The protocol used for the library was PCR. Sequencing relied on an Illumina HiSeq 2500. TCR libraries were prepared with molecular barcoding, using unique molecular identifiers to normalize TCRbeta repertoire quantification. The raw public data were reprocessed by TCRdb itself: fastp quality trimming at Q25, MiXCR clonotype calling, in-frame beta chains only. Here each entry gathers all rows of one CDR3 protein and keeps the most common genes and DNA. Here the sample has 600,000 to 800,000 distinct CDR3 sequences; 10% to 15% occur a single time. The ten largest clones add up to approximately 0.8% of the sample.

The specimen comprised PBMCs, sampled before TCRalphabeta/CD19-depleted stem cell transplant. These receptor sequences come from a girl aged 2 to 10 with congenital amegakaryocytic thrombocytopenia, due to receive a stem cell transplant.

In its sample, this clonotype was seen many times. The V and J genes are TRBV20-1 and TRBJ1-4, with D tentatively TRBD1 (5 bases). The CDR3 totals 13 residues. Germline-derived CDR1 and CDR2 are DFQATT and SNEGSKA (reference sequence). V gave up 1 base and J gave up 7 bases, with 10 bases separating them. The CDR3 nucleotides read TGCAGTGCTAGAGGACATGGGACTGAAAAACTGTTTTTT. Translation: CSARGHGTEKLFF.

This clonotype was recorded many times. The chain links TRBV20-1 to TRBJ1-5, with D maybe TRBD1 (5 bases). CDR1 is DFQATT and CDR2 is SNEGSKA in the germline V gene (reference sequence). The CDR3 has 12 amino acids. V was pared by 8 bases and J by 3 bases, with 11 bases between. The CDR3 loop is CSSDSFNQPQHF. Written as DNA, the CDR3 is TGCAGTTCTGACAGCTTCAATCAGCCCCAGCATTTT.

This clonotype turned up a few times. The chain couples TRBV24-1 to TRBJ2-2; a weak D match, TRBD1 (5 bases). From germline, CDR1 is KGHDR and CDR2 SFDVKD. The CDR3 extends over 15 amino acids. Trimming took 4 bases from V and 2 from J, leaving 10 bases between them. The chain's CDR3 is CATSDPQENTGELFF. The CDR3 DNA follows: TGTGCCACCAGTGACCCACAGGAAAACACCGGGGAGCTGTTTTTT.

There are many counts of this clonotype. One junction end disagrees with the germline gene, perhaps due to a read error. The chain joins TRBV5-1 to TRBJ1-1, with 8 bases that match TRBD1. CDR1 is SGHRS and CDR2 is YFSETQ in the germline V gene. The CDR3 covers 15 residues. CDR3 DNA sequence: TGCGCCAGCACCTTGGGACAGGTTGATATCACTGAAGCTTTCTTT. Its protein product is CASTLGQVDITEAFF.

V is TRBV29-1 and J is TRBJ1-2; no firm D call. The CDR3 consists of 13 residues. Trimming took 4 bases from V and 5 from J, leaving 14 bases between them. Germline CDR1 reads SQVTM; CDR2 reads ANQGSEA. The CDR3 protein is CSVVTGPRYGYTF. For the CDR3, the DNA is TGCAGCGTTGTGACCGGCCCCCGATATGGCTACACCTTC.

This clonotype was counted ten times or more. V gene TRBV20-1 combines with J gene TRBJ2-5, with no clear D. CDR1 and CDR2 (germline): DFQATT, SNEGSKA (reference sequence). The V end lost 1 base, the J end lost 3 bases, and 9 bases lay between the germline ends. This CDR3 is built from 13 residues. This CDR3 is CSARGLRKETQYF. CDR3 nucleotide sequence: TGCAGTGCTAGAGGTTTGAGAAAAGAGACCCAGTACTTC.

This clonotype was counted ten times or more. V is TRBV7-8 and J is TRBJ1-1; 7 bases map to TRBD1. The ends lost 5 bases at V and 4 bases at J; junction bases unmatched: 10. Germline V CDR1 and CDR2: SGHVS, FQNEAQ. CDR3 size: 15 residues. The CDR3 nucleotides read TGTGCCAGCAGCATGATCGGACAGGCTCTCACTGAAGCTTTCTTT. Amino acids: CASSMIGQALTEAFF.

V is TRBV5-1 and J is TRBJ2-3; 9 nucleotides align to TRBD2. The CDR3 contains 16 residues. Germline-derived CDR1 and CDR2 are SGHRS and YFSETQ. The trim removed 1 base at V and 5 bases at J, leaving 8 bases unmatched. CDR3 coding DNA: TGCGCCAGCAGCTTGTTGGCGGGAGGGCCTGAAGATACGCAGTATTTT. Its translation is CASSLLAGGPEDTQYF.

V is TRBV7-9 and J is TRBJ2-1, with D unresolved. CDR3 length: 12 residues. Germline V gene sequence: CDR1 SEHNR, CDR2 FQNEAQ (reference sequence). Trimming stripped 5 bases from V and 8 bases from J, with 10 bases between. CDR3 sequence: CASSRSGDEQFF. The CDR3 DNA sequence: TGTGCCAGCAGCCGTTCTGGCGATGAGCAGTTCTTC.

This clonotype was counted between two and nine times. The chain joins TRBV20-1 to TRBJ2-1, with 9 bases fitting TRBD2. This CDR3 has 15 residues. The junction had 10 bases not matched to a gene; V was cut back by 0 bases and J by 10 bases. The germline gives CDR1 DFQATT, CDR2 SNEGSKA (reference sequence). Here the CDR3 reads CSARDRLAGSWEQFF. CDR3 DNA: TGCAGTGCTAGAGATCGCCTAGCGGGAAGCTGGGAGCAGTTCTTC.

The J gene is TRBJ1-3, the V gene TRBV4-2; D is undetermined. Per germline, CDR1 LGHNA and CDR2 YNFKEQ. This CDR3 contains 16 residues. V dropped 0 bases and J dropped 0 bases, with 9 bases sitting between them. This CDR3 reads CASSQDLTHSGNTIYF. CDR3 DNA sequence: TGTGCCAGCAGCCAAGATTTAACCCACTCTGGAAACACCATATATTTT.

This clonotype was seen only a few times. The CDR3 region is CASSYSELDRGRYEKLFF. CDR3 nucleotide sequence: TGTGCCAGCAGTTACTCAGAACTGGACAGGGGACGATATGAAAAACTGTTTTTT. The chain uses TRBV6-5 and TRBJ1-4, with 9 bases that match TRBD1. The CDR3 runs 18 residues. Germline lookup yields CDR1 MNHEY and CDR2 SVGAGI. The trim removed 0 bases at V and 6 bases at J, leaving 11 bases unmatched.

This clonotype has a count of ten or more. The V and J genes are TRBV6-5 and TRBJ2-6, with a tentative D call TRBD2 (6 bases). The CDR3 consists of 18 residues. V was pared by 4 bases and J by 4 bases, with 20 bases between. Germline values: CDR1 MNHEY, CDR2 SVGAGI. This CDR3 is CASSSGNSGLSGANVLTF. The DNA for the CDR3 is TGTGCCAGCAGTTCGGGAAATAGCGGTTTATCGGGGGCCAACGTCCTGACTTTC.

The V call is TRBV20-1, the J call TRBJ2-7; 11 nucleotides align to TRBD1. Germline CDR1 and CDR2: DFQATT and SNEGSKA (reference sequence). CDR3 size: 15 residues. Losses at the gene ends were 0 bases for V and 3 bases for J; bases not matched to a gene: 4. CDR3 amino acids: CSARDGTGGLYEQYF. The DNA for the CDR3 is TGCAGTGCTAGAGATGGGACAGGGGGGCTCTACGAGCAGTACTTC.

V usage is TRBV20-1 and J usage is TRBJ2-3; 13 nucleotides align to TRBD2. CDR3 length equals 16 residues. CDR1 is DFQATT and CDR2 is SNEGSKA in the germline V gene (reference sequence). V lost 3 bases to trimming and J lost 4 bases; unmatched junction nucleotides: 7. Written as DNA, the CDR3 is TGCAGTGCTAGGGGGACTAGCGGGATGGTGTCAGATACGCAGTATTTT. Its protein is CSARGTSGMVSDTQYF.